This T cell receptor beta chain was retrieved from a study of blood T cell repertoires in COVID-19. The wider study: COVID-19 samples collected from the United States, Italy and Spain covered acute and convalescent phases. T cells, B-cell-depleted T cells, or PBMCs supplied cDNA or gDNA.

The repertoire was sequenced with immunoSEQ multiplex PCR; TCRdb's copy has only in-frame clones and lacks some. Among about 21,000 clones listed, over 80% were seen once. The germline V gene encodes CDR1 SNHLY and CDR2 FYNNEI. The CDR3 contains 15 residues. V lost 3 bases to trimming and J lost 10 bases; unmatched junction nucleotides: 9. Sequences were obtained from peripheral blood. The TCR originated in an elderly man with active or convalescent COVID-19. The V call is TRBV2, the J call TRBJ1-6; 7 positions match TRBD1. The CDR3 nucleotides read TGTGCCAGCAGTGAGGGAGGCAGGGGACAGTCACCCCTCCACTTT. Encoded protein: CASSEGGRGQSPLHF. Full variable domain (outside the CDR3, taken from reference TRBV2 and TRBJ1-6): EPEVTQTPSHQVTQMGQEVILRCVPISNHLYFYWYRQILGQKVEFLVSFYNNEISEKSEIFDDQFSVERPDGSNFTLKIRSTKLEDSAMYFCASSEGGRGQSPLHFGNGTRLTVT.